The 23 T cell receptor beta chains presented below share a single source sample, sequenced in a study of sequential checkpoint blockade in melanoma. Produced via immunoSEQ multiplex PCR; TCRdb's table is partial and in-frame only. The table lists roughly 9,900 clones, around three fifths of them singletons. Treatment here: randomized to nivolumab then ipilimumab (arm A) or the reverse (arm B). The specimen was CD8+ T cells sorted from blood (inferred from file names), collected from a patient given nivolumab and ipilimumab in sequence. Every receptor here comes from a human donor with melanoma.

The gene calls are TRBV9 and TRBJ1-4; 9 bases fit TRBD1. The CDR3 extends over 15 amino acids. The V and J ends lost 4 bases and 6 bases, in that order; junction bases with no gene match: 7. Germline CDR1 and CDR2: SGDLS and YYNGEE. CDR3 DNA: TGTGCCAGCAGCCCAAACAGGGGGCTAGATGAAAAACTGTTTTTT. This sequence encodes CASSPNRGLDEKLFF.

The chain links TRBV28 to TRBJ2-7; D possibly corresponds to TRBD1 (6 bases). The CDR3 extends over 13 amino acids. V was pared by 7 bases and J by 5 bases, with 15 bases between. In germline, CDR1 is MDHEN, CDR2 SYDVKM. CDR3 bases: TGTGCCAGCAATCCCCAGGGGCCAAACGAGCAGTACTTC. Encoded protein: CASNPQGPNEQYF.

V is TRBV7-8 and J is TRBJ2-1; the D gene is possibly TRBD1 (5 bases). The CDR3 is 19 residues long. Trimming removed 1 base at V and 4 bases at J, with 23 bases between. The germline V gene encodes CDR1 SGHVS and CDR2 FQNEAQ. CDR3 loop: CASSLGAAGDSSFYNEQFF. The CDR3 DNA reads as TGTGCCAGCAGCTTAGGGGCCGCCGGAGACAGTTCCTTTTACAATGAGCAGTTCTTC.

The V and J genes are TRBV11-1 and TRBJ2-1; 9 bases line up with TRBD1. CDR1 is SGHAT and CDR2 is FQDESV in the germline V gene (reference sequence). V lost 4 bases, J lost 3 bases, and 10 bases stayed unmatched. The CDR3 extends over 17 amino acids. In nucleotides, the CDR3 is TGTGCCAGCAGCTCGCCAATGGACAGGGGAGACTACAATGAGCAGTTCTTC. Its translation is CASSSPMDRGDYNEQFF.

The CDR3 spells CASSPQGALGEAFF. CDR3 bases: TGTGCCAGCAGTCCGCAGGGGGCGCTGGGTGAAGCTTTCTTT. This chain joins TRBV6-6 and TRBJ1-1; TRBD1 agrees at 8 bases. The length of the CDR3 is 14 residues. V was clipped by 5 bases and J by 7 bases; unmatched bases: 9. CDR1 is MNHNY and CDR2 is SVGAGI in the germline V gene (reference sequence).

Concerning this clone itself: The same CDR3 arises from other DNA sequences in this sample as well. The genes are TRBV9 and TRBJ2-3; D call uncertain. CDR3 length equals 12 residues. From germline, CDR1 is SGDLS and CDR2 YYNGEE. V gave up 0 bases and J gave up 3 bases, with 2 bases separating them. The CDR3 here is CASSVATDTQYF. For the CDR3, the DNA is TGTGCCAGCAGCGTAGCTACAGATACGCAGTATTTT.

This clone was observed a handful of times. V and J are TRBV6-1 and TRBJ2-7, with D perhaps TRBD2 (5 bases). The length of the CDR3 is 10 residues. Germline CDR1 is MNHNS and CDR2 is SASEGT. V lost 8 bases and J 7 bases, leaving 9 bases between the germline ends. The CDR3 region has the DNA TGTGCCAGCCTCGGCGGGGAGCAGTACTTC. Its translation: CASLGGEQYF.

V gene TRBV6-1 combines with J gene TRBJ2-7, with a possible D match to TRBD2 (6 bases). The V gene's germline CDR1 is MNHNS and CDR2 SASEGT. The CDR3 spans 14 residues. V was trimmed by 7 bases and J by 0 bases, leaving 13 bases between them. The CDR3, as DNA: TGTGCCAGCACCGAGGGGAGGAGCTCCTACGAGCAGTACTTC. It specifies CASTEGRSSYEQYF.

This clone was seen more than once but under ten times. This sequence joins TRBV27 and TRBJ2-1; the match to TRBD2 covers 9 bases. The trim removed 4 bases at V and 3 bases at J, leaving 10 bases unmatched. CDR1 and CDR2 from the germline V gene are MNHEY and SMNVEV (reference sequence). The CDR3 spans 17 residues. CDR3 region: CASSSPTSGVLYNEQFF. The DNA of the CDR3 is TGTGCCAGCAGTTCACCGACTAGCGGAGTCCTCTACAATGAGCAGTTCTTC.

This chain joins TRBV7-7 and TRBJ2-7; weak D call: TRBD2 (7 bases). Germline V gives CDR1 SSHAT, CDR2 FNYEAQ (reference sequence). Trimming stripped 5 bases from V and 7 bases from J, with 18 bases between. The CDR3 is 14 amino acids. DNA of the CDR3: TGTGCCAGCAGCATTGTTGGGGGGGCGGGGGAGCAGTACTTC. This codes for CASSIVGGAGEQYF.

This clone appeared once. The chain links TRBV6-5 to TRBJ2-5, with 7 bases that match TRBD1. The CDR3 runs 13 residues. CDR1 is MNHEY, CDR2 SVGAGI, per germline. V shed 6 bases, J shed 2 bases, and the junction held 3 bases outside the gene matches. The CDR3 coding sequence is TGTGCCAGCAGCGGGACAGAACAAGAGACCCAGTACTTC. Residues: CASSGTEQETQYF.

The gene calls are TRBV7-8 and TRBJ2-3; TRBD1 matches at 7 bases. Germline trimming cut 3 bases from V and 4 bases from J; bases unmatched to any gene: 10. CDR1 and CDR2 from the germline V gene are SGHVS and FQNEAQ. This CDR3 spans 16 amino acids. CDR3 nucleotide sequence: TGTGCCAGCAGCTTCCTACTGAACAGGGGAGCAGATACGCAGTATTTT. It translates to CASSFLLNRGADTQYF.

Written as DNA, the CDR3 is TGTGCCAGCCTGGACAGGGTCTATAATTCACCCCTCCACTTT. Translating it yields CASLDRVYNSPLHF. The chain is built from TRBV2 and TRBJ1-6, with 8 bases identical to TRBD1. The CDR3 has 14 residues. CDR1 and CDR2 from the germline V gene are SNHLY and FYNNEI. The trim removed 8 bases at V and 3 bases at J, leaving 3 bases unmatched.

The CDR3 nucleotides read TGTGCCATCAGTCGGGGAGGATTAAGCTCCTACGAGCAGTACTTC. Translation gives CAISRGGLSSYEQYF. The chain uses TRBV10-3 and TRBJ2-5; weak D call: TRBD2 (6 bases). Judging by the DNA end, TRBJ2-7 fits better; the J call may be wrong. Germline CDR1 ENHRY, CDR2 SYGVKD. The CDR3 has 15 residues.

This clone was seen a few times. The chain employs TRBV6-4 and TRBJ2-2, with 8 bases identical to TRBD1. V gave up 4 bases and J gave up 5 bases; unmatched junction bases: 9. Germline V lookup: CDR1 MRHNA, CDR2 SNTAGT. CDR3 length equals 16 residues. The CDR3 loop reads CASSVAGGDGTGELFF. The CDR3 DNA sequence: TGTGCCAGCAGTGTGGCAGGGGGCGATGGGACCGGGGAGCTGTTTTTT.

This clone was observed once. The V gene is TRBV9, the J gene TRBJ2-3, with 8 bases identical to TRBD2. V trimming: 2 bases; J trimming: 1 base; junction bases outside the gene matches: 6. Germline-derived CDR1 and CDR2 are SGDLS and YYNGEE. The CDR3 is 16 residues long. The CDR3 protein is CASSVNPGGGTDTQYF. CDR3 sequence (DNA): TGTGCCAGCAGCGTCAATCCCGGGGGGGGCACAGATACGCAGTATTTT.

The chain links TRBV4-1 to TRBJ2-1; 8 nucleotides align to TRBD2. Germline trimming cut 5 bases from V and 7 bases from J; bases unmatched to any gene: 1. The CDR3 is 12 amino acids. Germline V gene data show CDR1 as MGHRA and CDR2 as YSYEKL. This CDR3 reads CASSGLANEQFF. CDR3 sequence (DNA): TGCGCCAGCAGCGGACTAGCTAATGAGCAGTTCTTC.

The V call is TRBV15, the J call TRBJ2-1, with 10 bases identical to TRBD2. The germline gives CDR1 LNHNV, CDR2 YYDKDF (reference sequence). The CDR3 consists of 15 residues. With 6 bases clipped from V and 4 bases from J, the junction kept 6 bases outside the gene matches. The chain's CDR3 is CATSSLAGEYNEQFF. CDR3 nucleotides: TGTGCCACCAGTTCGCTAGCGGGGGAATACAATGAGCAGTTCTTC.

This clone appeared a few times. J is TRBJ2-7 and V is TRBV27; 11 bases match TRBD1. This CDR3 comprises 15 residues. V shed 5 bases, J shed 2 bases, and the junction held 5 bases outside the gene matches. The germline gives CDR1 MNHEY, CDR2 SMNVEV (reference sequence). CDR3 DNA: TGTGCCAGCAGTACGGGACAGGGGGGCCCCTACGAGCAGTACTTC. Amino acids: CASSTGQGGPYEQYF.

The chain has TRBV6-6 and TRBJ1-1; 8 bases fit TRBD1. The V and J ends lost 6 bases and 4 bases, in that order; junction bases with no gene match: 7. The germline V gene encodes CDR1 MNHNY and CDR2 SVGAGI (reference sequence). This CDR3 region has 14 residues. CDR3 DNA: TGTGCCAGCAGAATCTCACAGGGGGGCACTGAAGCTTTCTTT. Amino acid sequence: CASRISQGGTEAFF.

J is TRBJ2-1 and V is TRBV6-5, with 12 bases matching TRBD2. V was pared by 5 bases and J by 8 bases, with 4 bases of the junction left unmatched. The CDR3 runs to 14 residues. Per germline, CDR1 MNHEY and CDR2 SVGAGI. CDR3 sequence: CASSASGRVDEQFF. The CDR3 coding sequence is TGTGCCAGCAGTGCTAGCGGGAGGGTCGATGAGCAGTTCTTC.

The gene calls are TRBV19 and TRBJ2-2; 11 positions agree with TRBD1. The CDR3 runs 17 residues. Trimming removed 5 bases from V and 7 bases from J; junction bases left unmatched: 12. From germline, CDR1 is LNHDA and CDR2 SQIVND (reference sequence). The DNA for the CDR3 is TGTGCCAGTAGTTCTTTCCGGGGACAGGGGGTGAGCGGGGAGCTGTTTTTT. Its translation is CASSSFRGQGVSGELFF.

This chain uses TRBV27 with TRBJ1-2; the D gene is possibly TRBD1 (5 bases). The CDR3 has 13 residues. CDR1 and CDR2 from the germline V gene are MNHEY and SMNVEV (reference sequence). V dropped 4 bases and J dropped 9 bases, with 15 bases sitting between them. CDR3 nucleotide sequence: TGTGCCAGCAGTTCAGGGCGATATAGTAGCTACACCTTC. Protein: CASSSGRYSSYTF.